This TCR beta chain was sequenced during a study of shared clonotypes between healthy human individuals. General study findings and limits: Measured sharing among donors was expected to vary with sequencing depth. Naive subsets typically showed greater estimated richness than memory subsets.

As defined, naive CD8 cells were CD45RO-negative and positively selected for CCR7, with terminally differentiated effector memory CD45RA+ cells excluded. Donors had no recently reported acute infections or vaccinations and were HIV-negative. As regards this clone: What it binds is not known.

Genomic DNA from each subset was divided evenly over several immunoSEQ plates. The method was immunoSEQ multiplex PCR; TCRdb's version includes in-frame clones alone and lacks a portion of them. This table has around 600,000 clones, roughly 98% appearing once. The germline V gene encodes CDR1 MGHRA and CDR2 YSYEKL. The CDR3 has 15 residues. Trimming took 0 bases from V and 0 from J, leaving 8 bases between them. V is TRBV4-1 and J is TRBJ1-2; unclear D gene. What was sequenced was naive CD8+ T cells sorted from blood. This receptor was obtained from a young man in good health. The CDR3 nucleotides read TGCGCCAGCAGCCAAGATCTCAATCCTAACTATGGCTACACCTTC. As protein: CASSQDLNPNYGYTF.